Listed here are 8 T cell receptor beta chains from one sample, sequenced in a study of sequential checkpoint blockade in melanoma. Specified treatment: randomized to nivolumab then ipilimumab (arm A) or the reverse (arm B). Libraries were prepared by immunoSEQ multiplex PCR; TCRdb keeps only in-frame clonotypes and omits some of them. The sample carries under 25,000 clones, around 82% recorded once. The sequencing used CD8+ T cells sorted from blood (inferred from file names), collected from a patient given nivolumab and ipilimumab in sequence. Every receptor here comes from a human donor with melanoma.

J is TRBJ2-7 and V is TRBV27; 9 bases match TRBD1. The J segment lost 4 bases and the V segment lost 0 bases, leaving 7 bases of the junction unmatched. The CDR3 consists of 16 residues. From germline, CDR1 is MNHEY and CDR2 SMNVEV (reference sequence). The CDR3 sequence is CASSLSLLDRGYEQYF. The CDR3 bases are TGTGCCAGCAGTTTATCACTCCTGGACAGGGGTTACGAGCAGTACTTC.

V is TRBV9 and J is TRBJ2-3, with TRBD2 identical over 7 bases. J was trimmed by 2 bases and V by 4 bases; bases with no gene match: 10. The germline gives CDR1 SGDLS, CDR2 YYNGEE. The length of the CDR3 is 16 residues. CDR3 nucleotides: TGTGCCAGCAGCACCTTGACTAGCAGAAACACAGATACGCAGTATTTT. Translation gives CASSTLTSRNTDTQYF. Together with reference TRBV9 and TRBJ2-3, the CDR3 gives the full variable domain: DSGVTQTPKHLITATGQRVTLRCSPRSGDLSVYWYQQSLDQGLQFLIQYYNGEERAKGNILERFSAQQFPDLHSELNLSSLELGDSALYFCASSTLTSRNTDTQYFGPGTRLTVL.

The chain recombines TRBV7-8 with TRBJ1-5; TRBD1 matches 7 bases. V lost 1 base, J lost 7 bases, and 7 bases stayed unmatched. The CDR3 loop spans 15 amino acids. The germline CDR1 and CDR2 sequences are SGHVS and FQNEAQ. CDR3 nucleotide sequence: TGTGCCAGCAGCTTAGAACGAAACAGGGGCCAGCCCCAGCATTTT. It codes for CASSLERNRGQPQHF.

The V call is TRBV5-5, the J call TRBJ2-7; D perhaps matches TRBD1 (5 bases). The germline V and J ends were trimmed by 7 bases and 2 bases, with 25 bases remaining between them. The CDR3 length is 17 residues. CDR1 is SGHKS, CDR2 YYEKEE, per germline (reference sequence). This CDR3 is CASSHAPQEFKAYEQYF. The CDR3 nucleotides read TGTGCCAGCTCACATGCCCCACAGGAGTTTAAGGCCTACGAGCAGTACTTC.

CDR3: CASSEVGRPNQPQHF. The CDR3 DNA follows: TGTGCCAGCAGTGAAGTCGGCAGGCCGAATCAGCCCCAGCATTTT. V is TRBV6-1 and J is TRBJ1-5; D is unresolved. The V gene's germline CDR1 is MNHNS and CDR2 SASEGT. Trimming removed 1 base from V and 4 bases from J, with 11 bases in between. The CDR3 is made up of 15 amino acids.

The gene calls are TRBV7-9 and TRBJ2-5; weak D call: TRBD2 (6 bases). The CDR3 spans 14 residues. Per the germline V gene, CDR1 is SEHNR and CDR2 is FQNEAQ (reference sequence). V dropped 5 bases and J dropped 5 bases, with 15 bases sitting between them. CDR3 amino acids: CASSQGRSGETQYF. The CDR3 nucleotides read TGTGCCAGCAGCCAGGGACGGAGCGGGGAGACCCAGTACTTC.

The chain joins TRBV5-1 to TRBJ1-6; D uncertain. The CDR3 contains 12 residues. The germline gives CDR1 SGHRS, CDR2 YFSETQ. V lost 9 bases to trimming and J lost 7 bases, with 11 bases between them. As DNA, the CDR3 is TGCGCCAACTACAACTCAAATTCACCCCTCCACTTT. Its translation is CANYNSNSPLHF.

The genes are TRBV11-2 and TRBJ2-1, with 13 nucleotides matching TRBD2. Germline V gene data show CDR1 as SGHAT and CDR2 as FQNNGV. V was pared by 5 bases and J by 4 bases, with 5 bases of the junction left unmatched. The CDR3 covers 16 residues. The CDR3 reads CASSATSGRLYNEQFF. The CDR3 DNA is TGTGCCAGCAGCGCGACTAGCGGGAGGCTTTACAATGAGCAGTTCTTC. The variable domain in full, completed from reference TRBV11-2 and TRBJ2-1, reads EAGVAQSPRYKIIEKRQSVAFWCNPISGHATLYWYQQILGQGPKLLIQFQNNGVVDDSQLPKDRFSAERLKGVDSTLKIQPAKLEDSAVYLCASSATSGRLYNEQFFGPGTRLTVL.